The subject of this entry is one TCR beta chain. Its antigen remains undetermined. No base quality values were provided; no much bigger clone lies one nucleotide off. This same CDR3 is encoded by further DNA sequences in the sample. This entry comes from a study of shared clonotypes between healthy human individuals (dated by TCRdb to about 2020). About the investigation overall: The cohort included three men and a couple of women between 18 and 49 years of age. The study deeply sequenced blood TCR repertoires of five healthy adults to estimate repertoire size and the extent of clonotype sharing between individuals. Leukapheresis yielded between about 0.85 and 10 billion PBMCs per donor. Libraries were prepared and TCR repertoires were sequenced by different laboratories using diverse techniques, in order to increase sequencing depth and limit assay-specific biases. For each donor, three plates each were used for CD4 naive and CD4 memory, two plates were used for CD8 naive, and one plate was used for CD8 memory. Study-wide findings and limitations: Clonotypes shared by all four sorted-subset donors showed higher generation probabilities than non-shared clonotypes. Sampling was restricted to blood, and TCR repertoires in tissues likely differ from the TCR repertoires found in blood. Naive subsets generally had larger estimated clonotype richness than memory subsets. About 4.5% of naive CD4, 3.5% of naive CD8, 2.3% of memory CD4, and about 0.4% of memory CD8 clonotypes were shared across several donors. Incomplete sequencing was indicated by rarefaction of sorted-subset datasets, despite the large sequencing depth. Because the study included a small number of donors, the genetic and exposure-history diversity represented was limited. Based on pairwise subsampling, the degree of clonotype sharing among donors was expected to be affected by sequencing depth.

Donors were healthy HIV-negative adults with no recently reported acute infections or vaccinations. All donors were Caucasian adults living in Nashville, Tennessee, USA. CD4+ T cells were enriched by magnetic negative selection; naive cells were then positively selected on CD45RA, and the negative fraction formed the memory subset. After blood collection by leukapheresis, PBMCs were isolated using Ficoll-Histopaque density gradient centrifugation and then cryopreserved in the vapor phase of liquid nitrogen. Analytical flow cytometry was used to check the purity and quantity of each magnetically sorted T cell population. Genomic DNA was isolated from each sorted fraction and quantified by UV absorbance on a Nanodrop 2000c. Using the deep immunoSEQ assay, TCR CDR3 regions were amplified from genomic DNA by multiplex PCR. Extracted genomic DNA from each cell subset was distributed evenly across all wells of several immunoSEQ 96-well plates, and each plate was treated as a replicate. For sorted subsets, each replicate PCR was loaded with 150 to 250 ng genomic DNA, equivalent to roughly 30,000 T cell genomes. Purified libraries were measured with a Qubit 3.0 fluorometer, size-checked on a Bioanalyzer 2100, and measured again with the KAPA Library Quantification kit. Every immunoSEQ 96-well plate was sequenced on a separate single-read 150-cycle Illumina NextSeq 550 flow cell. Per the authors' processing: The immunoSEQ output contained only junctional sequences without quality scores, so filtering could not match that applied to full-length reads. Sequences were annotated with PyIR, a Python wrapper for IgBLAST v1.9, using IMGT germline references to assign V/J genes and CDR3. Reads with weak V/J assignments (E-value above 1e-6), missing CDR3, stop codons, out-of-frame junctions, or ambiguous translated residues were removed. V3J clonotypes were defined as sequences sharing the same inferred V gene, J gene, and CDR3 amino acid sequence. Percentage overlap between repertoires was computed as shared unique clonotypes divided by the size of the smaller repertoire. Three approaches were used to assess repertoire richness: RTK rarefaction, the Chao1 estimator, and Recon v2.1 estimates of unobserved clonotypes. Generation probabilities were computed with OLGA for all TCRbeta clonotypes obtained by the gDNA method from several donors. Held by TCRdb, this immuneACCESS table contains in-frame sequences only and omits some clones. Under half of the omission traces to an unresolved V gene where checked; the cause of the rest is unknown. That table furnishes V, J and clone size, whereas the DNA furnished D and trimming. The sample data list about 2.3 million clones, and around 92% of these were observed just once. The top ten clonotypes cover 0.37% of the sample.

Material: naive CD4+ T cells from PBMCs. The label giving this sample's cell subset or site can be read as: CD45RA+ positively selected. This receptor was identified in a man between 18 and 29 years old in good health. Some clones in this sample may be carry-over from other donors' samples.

The DNA is as follows: TGTGCCAGCAGCCCCCGAACGGGGAATGAGCAGTTCTTC. Its amino acids are CASSPRTGNEQFF. The rearranged chain carries TRBV7-2 and TRBJ2-1; the D region possibly corresponds to TRBD2 (5 bases align). At the junction V is shortened by 5 bases and J by 7 bases, with 12 bases in between. The CDR3 contains 13 residues, cysteine and phenylalanine counted. Just the 39-base CDR3 DNA is kept, in frame starting at base 1. CDR1 is given as SGHTA and CDR2 as FQGNSA, both from the germline V gene.